This TCR beta chain stems from a study of identical twins. Using its own MiXCR run on the 5' RACE reads, TCRdb lists one record per CDR3 protein. The sample contains about 190,000 distinct CDR3 sequences, more than 15% of which appear only once. The CDR3 consists of 14 residues. The V gene lost 1 base and the J gene lost 7 bases, with 11 bases spanning the gap. Germline CDR1 reads SGHDN; CDR2 reads FVKESK. These sequences were also reported in another study, on T cells expressing NK-cell markers. That work contributes: Several of the experiments relied on an anti-gamma-delta TCR antibody so that only alpha-beta TCR T cells were sorted. The study found these clonotypes also leading the CD3+CD56-NKG2C+ fraction in a few donors.

The sequence came from a woman younger than 30 in good health. The J gene is TRBJ2-1, the V gene TRBV14, with D uncertain. Material: CD8+ T cells sorted from blood. CDR3 residues: CASSQVLRGNEQFF. CDR3 DNA sequence: TGTGCCAGCAGCCAAGTTCTGCGTGGGAATGAGCAGTTCTTC. Full variable domain (remainder filled in from reference TRBV14 and TRBJ2-1): EAGVTQFPSHSVIEKGQTVTLRCDPISGHDNLYWYRRVMGKEIKFLLHFVKESKQDESGMPNNRFLAERTGGTYSTLKVQPAELEDSGVYFCASSQVLRGNEQFFGPGTRLTVL.